The text below deals with one T cell receptor beta chain. Its antigen remains unknown. These data belong to a study of T cell repertoires in cytomegalovirus infection. Looking at the study overall: Recently identified HLA-C-restricted CMV epitopes were among the peptides used. Signatures in public TCR beta sequences pointed to both CMV infection and matching HLA type.

V lost 2 bases and J lost 4, with 15 bases in between. The CDR3 totals 15 residues. Germline loops: CDR1 MNHEY, CDR2 SMNVEV (reference sequence). General study results and limits: The response measured ex vivo was dominated by TCR beta clonotypes (HLA-C-restricted and CMV-specific). CMV carriers with the relevant HLA were identified by cumulative public TCR beta family frequency.

TCRdb recomputed calls from the reads with MiXCR, one row per CDR3 protein. Among approximately 730,000 distinct CDR3 sequences, roughly 33% were seen once, and the ten largest hold roughly 18%. Sequences were derived from cultured PBMCs, sampled from culture after CMV antigen stimulation. This receptor was obtained from a human donor in good health (CMV status not recorded). Some clones in this sample may be carry-over from other donors' samples. The chain couples TRBV27 to TRBJ2-7; maybe TRBD2 (6 bases). The CDR3, as DNA: TGTGCCAGCAGTTTACGGGGGTTTGGAGGGTACGAGCAGTACTTC. Translated, it gives CASSLRGFGGYEQYF.